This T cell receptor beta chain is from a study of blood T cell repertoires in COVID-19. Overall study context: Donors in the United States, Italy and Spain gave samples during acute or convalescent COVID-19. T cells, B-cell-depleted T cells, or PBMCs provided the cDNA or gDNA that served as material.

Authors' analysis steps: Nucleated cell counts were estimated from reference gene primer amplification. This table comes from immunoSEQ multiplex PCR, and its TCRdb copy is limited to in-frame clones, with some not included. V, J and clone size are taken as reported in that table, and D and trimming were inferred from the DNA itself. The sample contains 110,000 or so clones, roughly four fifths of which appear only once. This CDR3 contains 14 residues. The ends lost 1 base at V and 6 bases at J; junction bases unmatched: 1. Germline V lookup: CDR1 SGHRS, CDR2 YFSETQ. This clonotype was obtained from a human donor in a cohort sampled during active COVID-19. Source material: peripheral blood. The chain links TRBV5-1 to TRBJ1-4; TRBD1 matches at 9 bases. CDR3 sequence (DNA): TGCGCCAGCAGCTTGACAGGGGGCGATGAAAAACTGTTTTTT. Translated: CASSLTGGDEKLFF.